A single sample gave rise to the 30 T cell receptor beta chains below, sequenced in a study of Ad26.COV2.S vaccination and SARS-CoV-2 variants. Indicated treatment: around 19 received Ad26.COV2.S at low or high dose, single or two shots; roughly five received placebo; per-sample allocation not given. Material that was analyzed had been drawn on day 63 after the first vaccine or placebo injection. Sequenced by immunoSEQ multiplex PCR; TCRdb stores in-frame clones only, minus some. The data hold hundreds of thousands of clones, with 89% observed a single time. Material: peripheral blood, obtained in a trial of Ad26.COV2.S vaccine versus placebo. Receptors originate from a person aged 18-60 years who received the Ad26.COV2.S COVID-19 vaccine or a placebo.

Regarding this clone: The junction does not match germline at one end; this may be a read error. This CDR3 is CASSEEVRLGEKLFF. The CDR3 DNA reads as TGCGCCAGCAGCGAAGAAGTTCGTTTAGGTGAAAAACTGTTTTTT. This rearrangement joins TRBV4-3 to TRBJ1-4; D is uncertain. CDR1 and CDR2 from the germline V gene are LGHNA and YSLEER. CDR3 length: 15 amino acids.

The rearrangement joins TRBV5-1 to TRBJ1-4; tentative D call: TRBD1 (5 bases). The CDR3 length is 16 residues. V dropped 2 bases and J dropped 8 bases, with 19 bases sitting between them. Germline CDR1 is SGHRS and CDR2 is YFSETQ. The DNA for the CDR3 is TGCGCCAGCAGCTTTCGGGCCCACGGGGGAAGCGAAAAACTGTTTTTT. It translates to CASSFRAHGGSEKLFF.

The rearrangement links TRBV9 to TRBJ2-2; perhaps TRBD1 as D (5 bases). Trimming removed 0 bases at V and 2 bases at J, with 11 bases between. Germline V gives CDR1 SGDLS, CDR2 YYNGEE. This CDR3 has 16 amino acids. The CDR3 coding sequence is TGTGCCAGCAGCGTAGGACAGATAACTAACACCGGGGAGCTGTTTTTT. This codes for CASSVGQITNTGELFF.

This CDR3 is CASSQLVSGSRELFF. CDR3 nucleotide sequence: TGCGCCAGCAGCCAGTTGGTCAGCGGGAGCCGGGAGCTGTTTTTT. The chain links TRBV4-3 to TRBJ2-2; 8 bases fit TRBD2. The V and J ends lost 3 bases and 9 bases, in that order; junction bases with no gene match: 9. Germline V gives CDR1 LGHNA, CDR2 YSLEER. The CDR3 is 15 residues long.

The chain has TRBV15 and TRBJ2-1; TRBD2 aligns across 7 bases. The ends lost 3 bases at V and 4 bases at J; junction bases unmatched: 6. This CDR3 is built from 15 residues. Germline V CDR1 and CDR2: LNHNV, YYDKDF (reference sequence). As DNA, the CDR3 is TGTGCCACCAGCAGGGGAGGGACGGAATACAATGAGCAGTTCTTC. Translated: CATSRGGTEYNEQFF. Supplemented by reference TRBV15 and TRBJ2-1, the full variable domain reads DAMVIQNPRYQVTQFGKPVTLSCSQTLNHNVMYWYQQKSSQAPKLLFHYYDKDFNNEADTPDNFQSRRPNTSFCFLDIRSPGLGDTAMYLCATSRGGTEYNEQFFGPGTRLTVL.

This clone was counted between two and nine times. The V call is TRBV28, the J call TRBJ2-2; TRBD2 aligns across 9 bases. The J segment lost 2 bases and the V segment lost 2 bases, leaving 15 bases of the junction unmatched. The V gene's germline CDR1 is MDHEN and CDR2 SYDVKM. The CDR3 has 20 amino acids. The CDR3 coding sequence is TGTGCCAGCAGTTTAGAGGTAGCGGGGGCCTTACGACCAAACACCGGGGAGCTGTTTTTT. Translating it yields CASSLEVAGALRPNTGELFF.

The V call is TRBV7-8, the J call TRBJ2-3; D might be TRBD2 (5 bases). The CDR3 has 15 amino acids. With 3 bases removed from V and 2 bases from J, the gap between germline ends came to 12 bases. The V gene's germline CDR1 is SGHVS and CDR2 FQNEAQ. DNA for the CDR3: TGTGCCAGCAGCTTCGCTGACGGGATCACAGATACGCAGTATTTT. It encodes CASSFADGITDTQYF.

The V and J genes are TRBV11-3 and TRBJ2-3; TRBD2 might be the D (5 bases). The CDR3 is 16 amino acids. V lost 3 bases and J 3 bases, leaving 16 bases between the germline ends. Looked up from germline, CDR1 is SGHNT and CDR2 is YENEEA. The DNA for the CDR3 is TGTGCCAGCAGCTTGGGCCCGAGGGTTGCAACAGATACGCAGTATTTT. Encoded protein: CASSLGPRVATDTQYF.

V is TRBV28 and J is TRBJ1-2, with no clear D. The V gene lost 5 bases and the J gene lost 8 bases, with 9 bases spanning the gap. The CDR3 totals 11 residues. CDR1 is MDHEN, CDR2 SYDVKM, per germline. As DNA, the CDR3 is TGTGCCAGCAGTCGCCAATACGGCTACACCTTC. It is translated as CASSRQYGYTF.

This sequence joins TRBV4-3 and TRBJ1-2; 8 bases align to TRBD1. Germline lookup yields CDR1 LGHNA and CDR2 YSLEER. The CDR3 consists of 15 residues. Trimming removed 3 bases from V and 4 bases from J; junction bases left unmatched: 7. The CDR3 region is CASSQRGGQGYGYTF. The CDR3 coding sequence is TGCGCCAGCAGCCAGAGGGGAGGACAGGGCTATGGCTACACCTTC.

CDR3 sequence reads: CASSYHGGRDYNEQFF. CDR3 bases: TGTGCCAGCAGTTACCATGGGGGGAGAGATTACAATGAGCAGTTCTTC. V gene TRBV6-6 combines with J gene TRBJ2-1; a possible D gene is TRBD2 (6 bases). Deletions cut 2 bases from V and 4 bases from J, with 15 bases between. The CDR3 sequence is 16 residues long. CDR1 and CDR2 from the germline V gene are MNHNY and SVGAGI (reference sequence).

The rearrangement joins TRBV5-4 to TRBJ2-5; 9 bases match TRBD2. After removal of 0 bases from V and 2 bases from J, the junction contained 5 bases not matched to a gene. CDR1 and CDR2 from the germline V gene are SGHNT and YYREEE (reference sequence). CDR3 length: 16 amino acids. The CDR3 is CASSLELAGLQETQYF. CDR3 DNA sequence: TGTGCCAGCAGCTTGGAGCTAGCGGGGTTACAAGAGACCCAGTACTTC.

The V and J genes are TRBV12-3 or TRBV12-4 and TRBJ1-1; D gene uncertain. Between the trimmed V and J ends, which lost 6 bases and 7 bases, there was a span of 12 bases. The length of the CDR3 is 12 residues. The CDR3 sequence: CASSLGLIEAFF. As DNA, the CDR3 is TGTGCCAGCAGCCTCGGACTTATTGAAGCTTTCTTT.

This chain uses TRBV19 with TRBJ2-1; D is uncertain. The CDR3 consists of 15 residues. From germline, CDR1 is LNHDA and CDR2 SQIVND (reference sequence). V lost 5 bases to trimming and J lost 2 bases, with 13 bases between them. The CDR3 DNA is TGTGCCAGTAGTGCCCAAATGACGGCCTACAATGAGCAGTTCTTC. Translated, it gives CASSAQMTAYNEQFF.

In DNA form, the CDR3 reads TGTGCCAGCAGCTTATTTGGACAGGGTAACTATGGCTACACCTTC. This translates into CASSLFGQGNYGYTF. The genes are TRBV5-6 and TRBJ1-2, with TRBD1 matching over 8 bases. The CDR3 length is 15 residues. Germline CDR1 is SGHDT and CDR2 is YYEEEE. V shed 2 bases and J 1 base; nucleotides not matched to a gene: 4.

On this clone: The same CDR3 also results from other DNA sequences found in this sample. The chain uses TRBV19 and TRBJ1-1, with D uncertain. The CDR3 covers 13 residues. V lost 4 bases and J lost 4, with 10 bases in between. CDR1 and CDR2 (germline): LNHDA, SQIVND (reference sequence). The CDR3 loop reads CASSTRGSTEAFF. Here the CDR3 DNA reads TGTGCCAGTAGTACTAGAGGGTCCACTGAAGCTTTCTTT.

The chain has TRBV19 and TRBJ1-5, with D uncertain. This CDR3 spans 17 amino acids. The ends were cut back, 3 bases at V and 0 bases at J, with 15 bases in the middle. The germline V gene has CDR1 LNHDA and CDR2 SQIVND (reference sequence). CDR3 protein: CASSMRRASYSNQPQHF. The CDR3 coding sequence is TGTGCCAGTAGTATGCGGAGGGCCAGTTATAGCAATCAGCCCCAGCATTTT. The full variable domain, with the rest looked up from reference TRBV19 and TRBJ1-5, is DGGITQSPKYLFRKEGQNVTLSCEQNLNHDAMYWYRQDPGQGLRLIYYSQIVNDFQKGDIAEGYSVSREKKESFPLTVTSAQKNPTAFYLCASSMRRASYSNQPQHFGDGTRLSIL.

V usage is TRBV28 and J usage is TRBJ2-3, with 9 bases matching TRBD2. J was trimmed by 4 bases and V by 3 bases; bases with no gene match: 5. The germline V gene has CDR1 MDHEN and CDR2 SYDVKM. This CDR3 region has 15 residues. The CDR3 DNA is TGTGCCAGCAGTTTTGCGCGGGGGGGCCCAGATACGCAGTATTTT. Residues: CASSFARGGPDTQYF. The full variable domain, in which reference TRBV28 and TRBJ2-3 provide the parts outside the CDR3, is DVKVTQSSRYLVKRTGEKVFLECVQDMDHENMFWYRQDPGLGLRLIYFSYDVKMKEKGDIPEGYSVSREKKERFSLILESASTNQTSMYLCASSFARGGPDTQYFGPGTRLTVL.

The V and J genes are TRBV7-8 and TRBJ2-1; 9 bases are a match to TRBD2. From germline, CDR1 is SGHVS and CDR2 FQNEAQ. The CDR3 has 18 residues. Unmatched junction bases numbered 14, after V lost 2 bases and J lost 6 bases. CDR3: CASSLRRPGGGASNEQFF. The DNA for the CDR3 is TGTGCCAGCAGCTTAAGGAGGCCGGGCGGGGGGGCGTCCAATGAGCAGTTCTTC.

This clone turned up a few times. The rearrangement joins TRBV7-2 to TRBJ2-5; the D gene is possibly TRBD1 (5 bases). Germline-derived CDR1 and CDR2 are SGHTA and FQGNSA. V lost 5 bases, J lost 7 bases, and 14 bases lay in between. The CDR3 totals 13 residues. CDR3 in amino acids: CASSPSYRGTQYF. CDR3 sequence (DNA): TGTGCCAGCAGCCCCTCTTATAGGGGGACCCAGTACTTC.

This chain uses TRBV5-4 with TRBJ2-3, with 10 positions matching TRBD2. CDR1 and CDR2 from the germline V gene are SGHNT and YYREEE (reference sequence). Trimming removed 1 base from V and 1 base from J; junction bases left unmatched: 3. The CDR3 runs 16 residues. In nucleotides, the CDR3 is TGTGCCAGCAGCTTGTATAGCGGGGGGCGCACAGATACGCAGTATTTT. This encodes CASSLYSGGRTDTQYF.

The CDR3 DNA follows: TGCGCCAGCAGCGGGGGCAGTGACTCTGGGGCCAACGTCCTGACTTTC. Protein sequence: CASSGGSDSGANVLTF. The rearrangement joins TRBV5-1 to TRBJ2-6; D is possibly TRBD1 (6 bases). V was shortened by 4 bases and J by 0 bases, with 11 bases between the two germline ends. The CDR3 sequence is 16 residues long. CDR1 and CDR2 from the germline V gene are SGHRS and YFSETQ.

The chain links TRBV4-2 to TRBJ1-5; TRBD1 agrees at 7 bases. J was trimmed by 1 base and V by 4 bases; bases with no gene match: 13. Germline V gives CDR1 LGHNA, CDR2 YNFKEQ. This CDR3 is 18 amino acids long. The CDR3 DNA follows: TGTGCCAGCAGCCGAAGAGGGCAGGGGGGGCACAGCAATCAGCCCCAGCATTTT. The encoded protein is CASSRRGQGGHSNQPQHF.

The J gene is TRBJ2-2, the V gene TRBV5-4, with no clear D. The CDR3 loop spans 16 amino acids. V was shortened by 0 bases and J by 5 bases, with 14 bases between the two germline ends. Germline lookup yields CDR1 SGHNT and CDR2 YYREEE (reference sequence). For the CDR3, the DNA is TGTGCCAGCAGCTTGGGGCCTGCGTGGGCGACCGGGGAGCTGTTTTTT. It codes for CASSLGPAWATGELFF. Supplemented by reference TRBV5-4 and TRBJ2-2, the full variable domain reads ETGVTQSPTHLIKTRGQQVTLRCSSQSGHNTVSWYQQALGQGPQFIFQYYREEENGRGNFPPRFSGLQFPNYSSELNVNALELDDSALYLCASSLGPAWATGELFFGEGSRLTVL.

The V call is TRBV28, the J call TRBJ1-1; TRBD1 is a possible D gene (6 bases). In germline, CDR1 is MDHEN, CDR2 SYDVKM. The ends were cut back, 4 bases at V and 6 bases at J, with 15 bases in the middle. CDR3 length: 14 residues. The chain's CDR3 is CASSYPGQSPEAFF. The CDR3 nucleotides are TGTGCCAGCAGTTACCCTGGACAGTCCCCTGAAGCTTTCTTT.

The chain is built from TRBV5-1 and TRBJ2-1; TRBD2 matches 13 bases. Germline values: CDR1 SGHRS, CDR2 YFSETQ. The V gene end was trimmed by 3 bases and the J gene end by 2 bases; junction bases not matched to a gene: 2. This CDR3 spans 16 amino acids. This CDR3 is CASSSGLAGAYNEQFF. CDR3 bases: TGCGCCAGCAGCTCCGGACTAGCGGGGGCCTACAATGAGCAGTTCTTC.

About this clone: The sample carries other DNA sequences with the same CDR3. J is TRBJ1-1 and V is TRBV24-1, with 10 positions matching TRBD1. V shed 2 bases, J shed 3 bases, and the junction held 2 bases outside the gene matches. The length of the CDR3 is 15 residues. Germline V gene lookup returns CDR1 KGHDR and CDR2 SFDVKD. The chain's CDR3 is CATSDSGTGDTEAFF. CDR3 nucleotide sequence: TGTGCCACCAGTGATTCAGGGACAGGGGACACTGAAGCTTTCTTT.

Points on this clone: The sample contains more than one DNA sequence encoding this CDR3. The V gene is TRBV18, the J gene TRBJ1-2; no firm D call. Germline lookup yields CDR1 KGHSH and CDR2 LQKENI. V was shortened by 3 bases and J by 3 bases, with 8 bases between the two germline ends. The length of the CDR3 is 13 residues. This chain's CDR3 is CASSPGTDYGYTF. CDR3 DNA: TGTGCCAGCTCACCGGGAACGGACTATGGCTACACCTTC.

The CDR3 here is CASSGYLQAPHYEQYF. The CDR3 DNA follows: TGTGCCAGCAGTGGATATCTGCAGGCCCCTCACTACGAGCAGTACTTC. The chain uses TRBV2 and TRBJ2-7; D unresolved. This CDR3 contains 16 residues. Between the trimmed V and J ends, which lost 4 bases and 3 bases, there was a span of 19 bases. Germline V CDR1 and CDR2: SNHLY, FYNNEI.

This chain links TRBV19 with TRBJ1-5; D perhaps matches TRBD1 (6 bases). V was clipped by 1 base and J by 0 bases, with 13 bases between them. The CDR3 spans 17 residues. Germline CDR1 reads LNHDA; CDR2 reads SQIVND (reference sequence). The CDR3 coding sequence is TGTGCCAGTAGTATAGTTCGGACAGACGTTAGCAATCAGCCCCAGCATTTT. Amino acid sequence: CASSIVRTDVSNQPQHF.